This paragraph covers one T cell receptor (beta chain) sequence. This record belongs to a study of cytomegalovirus exposure and HLA in healthy donors. PCR involved 60 Vbeta and 13 Jbeta primers. Only in-frame clones appear in the TCRdb table, and some are missing; sequencing was by immunoSEQ multiplex PCR. This sample has more than 140,000 clones, with 60% to 80% found just once. This CDR3 contains 16 residues. Trimming cost V 0 bases and J 4 bases; bases outside gene matches: 6. Germline CDR1 reads LGHNA; CDR2 reads YSLEER. The V and J genes are TRBV4-3 and TRBJ2-7; 10 bases map to TRBD1. The receptor was isolated from a male donor in good health and CMV-seronegative. The sample consisted of PBMCs. The CDR3 DNA reads as TGCGCCAGCAGCCAAGAAGGAGAGGGACAGGGGTACGAGCAGTACTTC. This codes for CASSQEGEGQGYEQYF.